Shown below are 25 T cell receptor beta chains from a single sample sequenced in a study of T cell responses to AZD1222 COVID-19 vaccine. TCRdb's table, derived via immunoSEQ multiplex PCR, lists solely in-frame clones and lacks some. The sample has about 21,000 clones, approximately 80% seen once. The sample in question was peripheral blood, obtained on day 0 of AZD1222 vaccination. The receptors were sampled from an adult in good health.

The gene calls are TRBV30 and TRBJ2-7; no reliable D call. The CDR3 length is 13 residues. V lost 2 bases and J lost 3, with 11 bases in between. Germline CDR1 and CDR2: GTSNPN and SVGIG (reference sequence). As DNA, the CDR3 is TGTGCCTGGAGTTATGGGATGGGCTACGAGCAGTACTTC. It is translated as CAWSYGMGYEQYF.

This rearrangement joins TRBV5-6 to TRBJ2-5; 7 bases agree with TRBD1. V lost 2 bases to trimming and J lost 2 bases; unmatched junction nucleotides: 6. The CDR3 is 15 residues long. Germline V lookup: CDR1 SGHDT, CDR2 YYEEEE. The chain's CDR3 is CASSLPGQLQETQYF. The CDR3 region has the DNA TGTGCCAGCAGCTTACCGGGACAGCTGCAAGAGACCCAGTACTTC.

The chain is built from TRBV13 and TRBJ2-6, with D unresolved. From germline, CDR1 is PRHDT and CDR2 FYEKMQ (reference sequence). The ends were cut back, 1 base at V and 0 bases at J, with 7 bases in the middle. This CDR3 spans 16 amino acids. CDR3 nucleotide sequence: TGTGCCAGCAGCTTAGATCTGGGCTCTGGGGCCAACGTCCTGACTTTC. Its translation: CASSLDLGSGANVLTF.

The rearrangement joins TRBV5-1 to TRBJ2-1; 11 nucleotides agree with TRBD2. The CDR3 loop spans 14 amino acids. V dropped 3 bases and J dropped 7; count of bases not matched to a gene: 3. Germline loops: CDR1 SGHRS, CDR2 YFSETQ. The CDR3: CASSSTSGNNEQFF. The CDR3 nucleotides are TGCGCCAGCAGCTCGACTAGCGGGAATAATGAGCAGTTCTTC.

Of note for this clone: The junction and the germline gene differ at one end; a read error may be behind it. CDR3: CATGRDRPAEAFF. Here the CDR3 DNA reads TGTGCCACCGGCAGAGATCGGCCGGCAGAAGCTTTCTTT. The V and J genes are TRBV15 and TRBJ1-1; D unresolved. This CDR3 is 13 amino acids long. Germline-derived CDR1 and CDR2 are LNHNV and YYDKDF (reference sequence).

The sample holds a few counts of this clone. The chain uses TRBV7-9 and TRBJ1-1; weak D call: TRBD1 (6 bases). V shed 8 bases and J shed 0 bases, with 10 bases lying between them. Germline CDR1 SEHNR, CDR2 FQNEAQ (reference sequence). The CDR3 is made up of 13 amino acids. In DNA form, the CDR3 reads TGTGCCAGCTGGGACACTCTGAACACTGAAGCTTTCTTT. Translated: CASWDTLNTEAFF.

The rearrangement links TRBV6-5 to TRBJ2-3, with D maybe TRBD2 (5 bases). The CDR3 length is 15 residues. The germline V gene has CDR1 MNHEY and CDR2 SVGAGI. Deletions cut 11 bases from V and 0 bases from J, with 18 bases between. CDR3 sequence (DNA): TGTGCCTCGAGTGAGAGGGATACTAGCACAGATACGCAGTATTTT. Translating gives CASSERDTSTDTQYF.

This rearrangement joins TRBV29-1 to TRBJ1-1, with D perhaps TRBD1 (6 bases). The germline V and J ends were trimmed by 6 bases and 3 bases, with 20 bases remaining between them. This CDR3 contains 15 residues. Germline V gives CDR1 SQVTM, CDR2 ANQGSEA. CDR3 DNA sequence: TGCAGCGTAGGGGGGGTTCCGCTGTTGGACACTGAAGCTTTCTTT. Translating gives CSVGGVPLLDTEAFF.

This clone was counted only a few times. The chain carries TRBV19 and TRBJ1-5; D is undetermined. Germline loops: CDR1 LNHDA, CDR2 SQIVND (reference sequence). V lost 3 bases and J lost 5, with 8 bases in between. The CDR3 has 13 residues. In nucleotides, the CDR3 is TGTGCCAGTAGTATTCAGGAGTATCAGCCCCAGCATTTT. Encoded protein: CASSIQEYQPQHF.

CDR3 bases: TGTGCCAGCAGCACTGGGCTAGCGGGATACAATGAGCAGTTCTTC. It yields the protein CASSTGLAGYNEQFF. J is TRBJ2-1 and V is TRBV9, with 9 bases identical to TRBD2. This CDR3 contains 15 residues. The V gene's germline CDR1 is SGDLS and CDR2 YYNGEE. The V and J ends lost 4 bases and 4 bases, in that order; junction bases with no gene match: 6. The entire variable domain, with the rest obtained from reference TRBV9 and TRBJ2-1, is as follows: DSGVTQTPKHLITATGQRVTLRCSPRSGDLSVYWYQQSLDQGLQFLIQYYNGEERAKGNILERFSAQQFPDLHSELNLSSLELGDSALYFCASSTGLAGYNEQFFGPGTRLTVL.

This clone was picked up one time. The genes are TRBV19 and TRBJ1-5; D uncertain. Trimming removed 3 bases at V and 2 bases at J, with 11 bases between. CDR3 length equals 15 residues. The V gene's germline CDR1 is LNHDA and CDR2 SQIVND (reference sequence). CDR3 amino acids: CASSMVGVGNQPQHF. The CDR3 DNA reads TGTGCCAGTAGTATGGTCGGGGTAGGCAATCAGCCCCAGCATTTT.

The chain couples TRBV12-3 or TRBV12-4 to TRBJ2-7; no clear D gene. Trimming removed 2 bases from V and 9 bases from J, with 14 bases in between. The CDR3 is made up of 13 amino acids. Written as DNA, the CDR3 is TGTGCCAGCAGTTTAAATGATCTCTACCGGCAGTACTTC. Its translation: CASSLNDLYRQYF.

The chain employs TRBV7-6 and TRBJ2-2, with D unresolved. V shed 5 bases and J shed 1 base, with 11 bases lying between them. There are 15 residues in the CDR3. Germline V CDR1 and CDR2: SGHVS, FNYEAQ. CDR3 DNA sequence: TGTGCCAGCAGCCGTGCGCGTCAGAACACCGGGGAGCTGTTTTTT. Its protein is CASSRARQNTGELFF.

V usage is TRBV5-5 and J usage is TRBJ2-1; D is perhaps TRBD1 or TRBD2 (6 bases each). CDR3 length equals 16 residues. V was pared by 3 bases and J by 6 bases, with 19 bases between. Germline CDR1 reads SGHKS; CDR2 reads YYEKEE (reference sequence). DNA of the CDR3: TGTGCCAGCAGCTCGTCCATCAGGGGTAGCGGCAATGAGCAGTTCTTC. Encoded protein: CASSSSIRGSGNEQFF. Full variable domain (missing parts from reference TRBV5-5 and TRBJ2-1): DAGVTQSPTHLIKTRGQQVTLRCSPISGHKSVSWYQQVLGQGPQFIFQYYEKEERGRGNFPDRFSARQFPNYSSELNVNALLLGDSALYLCASSSSIRGSGNEQFFGPGTRLTVL.

V gene TRBV30 combines with J gene TRBJ1-4; 7 nucleotides line up with TRBD1. Germline CDR1 GTSNPN, CDR2 SVGIG (reference sequence). The CDR3 is made up of 15 amino acids. Germline trimming cut 3 bases from V and 6 bases from J; bases unmatched to any gene: 10. The CDR3 is CAWSLWAGGDEKLFF. CDR3 DNA: TGTGCCTGGAGCCTGTGGGCAGGGGGGGATGAAAAACTGTTTTTT.

J is TRBJ2-7 and V is TRBV6-1; TRBD2 might be the D (7 bases). Germline assignment: CDR1 MNHNS and CDR2 SASEGT. The CDR3 spans 14 residues. V was pared by 2 bases and J by 7 bases, with 15 bases between. The CDR3 nucleotides are TGTGCCAGCAGTGAACGAGGCGGGGGCTGGGAGCAGTACTTC. This translates into CASSERGGGWEQYF.

This clone was found once. This chain links TRBV28 with TRBJ2-2; D remains ambiguous. Trimming took off 3 bases at V and 0 bases at J, with 11 bases between the two ends. This CDR3 contains 16 residues. Germline V lookup: CDR1 MDHEN, CDR2 SYDVKM. In DNA form, the CDR3 reads TGTGCCAGCAGTTTTAGTGACTTTCCGAACACCGGGGAGCTGTTTTTT. Protein: CASSFSDFPNTGELFF.

The rearrangement joins TRBV11-2 to TRBJ2-7; possible D gene TRBD1, 5 bases. The V gene's germline CDR1 is SGHAT and CDR2 FQNNGV. The ends were cut back, 1 base at V and 3 bases at J, with 7 bases in the middle. This CDR3 contains 13 residues. CDR3 loop: CASSLGRVYEQYF. The CDR3 bases are TGTGCCAGCAGCTTAGGCAGGGTCTACGAGCAGTACTTC.

The V call is TRBV7-2, the J call TRBJ2-1; D not resolved. Trimming stripped 2 bases from V and 0 bases from J, with 8 bases between. There are 15 residues in the CDR3. CDR1 is SGHTA and CDR2 is FQGNSA in the germline V gene. CDR3: CASSLTPSSYNEQFF. The CDR3 nucleotides are TGTGCCAGCAGCTTAACGCCAAGCTCCTACAATGAGCAGTTCTTC.

This clone showed up just once. The gene calls are TRBV12-3 or TRBV12-4 and TRBJ2-1, with 7 bases fitting TRBD1. Trimming took 6 bases from V and 4 from J; bases not matched to a gene: 0. The CDR3 runs 12 residues. In DNA form, the CDR3 reads TGTGCCAGCAGGGGACAGTACAATGAGCAGTTCTTC. Protein: CASRGQYNEQFF.

This chain connects TRBV7-3 to TRBJ2-7, with unresolved D. Trimming removed 1 base at V and 0 bases at J, with 7 bases between. The CDR3 has 14 amino acids. Germline-derived CDR1 and CDR2 are SGHTA and FQGTGA. CDR3 in amino acids: CASSLIGPSYEQYF. CDR3 nucleotides: TGTGCCAGCAGCTTAATAGGGCCCTCCTACGAGCAGTACTTC. The variable domain in full, completed from reference TRBV7-3 and TRBJ2-7, reads GAGVSQTPSNKVTEKGKYVELRCDPISGHTALYWYRQSLGQGPEFLIYFQGTGAADDSGLPNDRFFAVRPEGSVSTLKIQRTERGDSAVYLCASSLIGPSYEQYFGPGTRLTVT.

This rearrangement joins TRBV11-2 to TRBJ2-1; D is ambiguous. V dropped 6 bases and J dropped 15 bases, with 18 bases sitting between them. Germline assignment: CDR1 SGHAT and CDR2 FQNNGV. CDR3 size: 12 residues. As DNA, the CDR3 is TGTGCCAGCAGTAGTAGGTTGCCTTTTCTGTTCTTC. Translated, it gives CASSSRLPFLFF.

The rearrangement joins TRBV19 to TRBJ2-7; 7 bases fit TRBD1. The V segment lost 9 bases and the J segment 1 base; nucleotides outside the gene matches: 12. Germline-derived CDR1 and CDR2 are LNHDA and SQIVND (reference sequence). The CDR3 is 15 amino acids. CDR3 in DNA: TGTGCCAGCGCCCATTACGGGACAGCATCCTACGAGCAGTACTTC. Encoded protein: CASAHYGTASYEQYF.

This clone has only a few counts. The chain joins TRBV18 to TRBJ2-5; possible D gene TRBD2, 6 bases. V lost 2 bases and J lost 5, with 9 bases in between. The CDR3 length is 13 residues. Germline V CDR1 and CDR2: KGHSH, LQKENI. The CDR3 spells CASSPTGLETQYF. The CDR3 coding sequence is TGTGCCAGCTCACCAACGGGACTTGAGACCCAGTACTTC.

This clone showed up just a few times. CDR3 coding DNA: TGTGCCAGCAGTTTTGGGTCGTTCGGGATCTACGAGCAGTACTTC. It translates to CASSFGSFGIYEQYF. V is TRBV27 and J is TRBJ2-7, with a weak D call TRBD2 (5 bases). Germline loops: CDR1 MNHEY, CDR2 SMNVEV (reference sequence). The CDR3 has 15 amino acids. The V and J ends lost 3 bases and 3 bases respectively, with 15 bases between them.